This T cell receptor beta chain is from a study of T cell repertoires in cytomegalovirus infection. The wider study: Public TCR beta signatures indicated both CMV infection and matching HLA type.

Notes on this clonotype: Its antigen is not identified. One end of the junction does not line up with germline, which may come from a read error.

Each CDR3 protein is one row after TCRdb ran MiXCR on the reads. The sample records about 890,000 distinct CDR3 sequences, about a third being singletons. Germline CDR1 MNHGY, CDR2 SAAAGT. The CDR3 sequence is 14 residues long. The chain uses TRBV6-8 and TRBJ1-1; D gene uncertain. The sample was cultured CD8+ T cells from PBMCs, taken from culture after CMV antigen stimulation. The TCR originated in a human donor in good health (CMV status not recorded). Some clones in this sample may be carry-over from other donors' samples. CDR3 in amino acids: CANSYGSMNTEAFF. The CDR3 coding sequence is TGTGCCAACAGTTACGGGTCAATGAACACTGAAGCTTTCTTT.